Listed below are T cell receptor beta chains from one sample, sequenced in a study of blood T cell repertoires in COVID-19. The method was immunoSEQ multiplex PCR; TCRdb's version includes in-frame clones alone and lacks a portion of them. This repertoire shows 150,000 or so clones, 80% to 90% found once; its top ten account for roughly 8%. Source material: peripheral blood. These receptor sequences come from a man aged 35 to 55 who had recovered from COVID-19. CDR3s include the opening cysteine and the closing phenylalanine or tryptophan. Fields, in order: V gene, clone size, D gene, J gene, CDR3 protein, CDR3 DNA. D genes are given only for firm matches. Size values are once, few and many counts, or a class for expanded clones, and some rows have none.

>TRBV7-8|once|TRBD1|TRBJ2-5
CASSSDATWTGEETQYF
TGTGCCAGCAGCTCAGACGCCACGTGGACAGGAGAAGAGACCCAGTACTTC
>TRBV27|.|.|TRBJ1-1
CASTFGGWAFF
TGTGCCAGCACCTTCGGGGGGTGGGCTTTCTTT
>TRBV5-7|.|TRBD1|TRBJ1-5
CASSDTSFTGEKQPQHF
TGTGCCAGCAGCGACACCTCCTTCACAGGGGAGAAACAGCCCCAGCATTTT
>TRBV30|.|.|TRBJ1-6
CAWGEGGNSPLHF
TGTGCCTGGGGGGAGGGCGGGAATTCACCCCTCCACTTT
>TRBV5-4|.|TRBD2|TRBJ2-7
CASSFGQSGGIDEQYF
TGTGCCAGCAGCTTTGGGCAGAGCGGGGGGATCGACGAGCAGTACTTC
>TRBV5-5|.|.|TRBJ2-7
CASSLRHLKYEQYF
TGTGCCAGCAGCTTAAGACACCTCAAATACGAGCAGTACTTC
>TRBV11-3|.|TRBD2|TRBJ2-7
CASRPGLAASYEQYF
TGTGCCAGCAGGCCGGGACTAGCTGCTTCCTACGAGCAGTACTTC
>TRBV28|.|TRBD2|TRBJ2-1
CASSTPLVSREGYNEQFF
TGTGCCAGCAGTACCCCCCTAGTTTCCAGGGAGGGCTACAATGAGCAGTTCTTC
>TRBV6-5|few|.|TRBJ1-6
CASTVMVGAGSPLHF
TGTGCCAGCACCGTAATGGTAGGGGCCGGCTCACCCCTCCACTTT
>TRBV11-2|.|.|TRBJ1-3
CASRLRGTPGNTIYF
TGTGCCAGCAGACTTAGGGGGACACCAGGAAACACCATATATTTT
>TRBV30|.|TRBD2|TRBJ2-1
CAWSGRYDNEQFF
TGTGCCTGGAGCGGGAGGTACGACAATGAGCAGTTCTTC
>TRBV27|.|TRBD2|TRBJ2-1
CASSPTPLAVNNEQFF
TGTGCCAGCAGTCCGACCCCACTAGCGGTTAACAATGAGCAGTTCTTC
>TRBV24-1|.|.|TRBJ2-1
CATSRKSSYNEQFF
TGTGCCACCAGTCGAAAGAGCTCCTACAATGAGCAGTTCTTC
>TRBV25-1|.|.|TRBJ1-3
CASSARQISGNTIYF
TGTGCCAGCAGTGCCCGACAGATCTCTGGAAACACCATATATTTT
>TRBV7-2|.|TRBD2|TRBJ2-3
CASSLAPLTSGGSTVDTQYF
TGTGCCAGCAGCTTAGCGCCCTTGACTAGCGGGGGTAGCACAGTGGATACGCAGTATTTT
>TRBV24-1|.|.|TRBJ2-2
CATRSRVTGELFF
TGTGCCACCAGGAGCAGGGTGACCGGGGAGCTGTTTTTT
>TRBV21-1|.|.|TRBJ2-1
CASRGPKTPNEQFF
TGTGCCAGCAGGGGCCCTAAGACGCCCAATGAGCAGTTCTTC
>TRBV7-2|.|TRBD1|TRBJ1-6
CASSSRTGKNSPLHF
TGTGCCAGCAGCTCCCGGACAGGGAAGAATTCACCCCTCCACTTT
>TRBV11-3|.|.|TRBJ2-5
CASSLGMAIAGETQYF
TGTGCCAGCAGCTTAGGAATGGCGATCGCGGGGGAGACCCAGTACTTC
>TRBV6-1|.|TRBD1|TRBJ1-2
CASSEGGFGTGDYTF
TGTGCCAGCAGTGAAGGGGGGTTCGGGACAGGGGACTACACCTTC
>TRBV7-3|few|.|TRBJ2-2
CASSLRTPENTGELFF
TGTGCCAGCAGCTTAAGGACACCGGAGAACACCGGGGAGCTGTTTTTT
>TRBV21-1|.|.|TRBJ2-3
CASSKKWNTSGGPYSTDTQYF
TGTGCCAGCAGCAAAAAGTGGAATACTAGCGGGGGGCCCTATAGCACAGATACGCAGTATTTT
>TRBV5-6|few|.|TRBJ2-2
CASSPLRGSRGTGELFF
TGTGCCAGCAGCCCACTTAGGGGTTCCCGTGGCACCGGGGAGCTGTTTTTT
>TRBV19|few|.|TRBJ1-5
CASRFSQVKSNQPQHF
TGTGCCAGTAGGTTTTCCCAGGTGAAAAGCAATCAGCCCCAGCATTTT
>TRBV5-4|.|.|TRBJ1-4
CASSFGTNNEKLFF
TGTGCCAGCAGCTTCGGGACTAATAATGAAAAACTGTTTTTT
>TRBV5-6|.|TRBD1|TRBJ1-5
CASSRDSGSNQPQHF
TGTGCCAGCAGCAGGGACAGTGGTAGCAATCAGCCCCAGCATTTT
>TRBV5-5|.|.|TRBJ1-6
CASSLDPGQPGTPLHF
TGTGCCAGCAGCTTAGATCCCGGACAGCCTGGCACACCCCTCCACTTT
>TRBV5-6|.|TRBD1|TRBJ1-4
CASSFSLDRVDEKLFF
TGTGCCAGCAGCTTCTCCCTCGACAGGGTGGATGAAAAACTGTTTTTT
>TRBV2|.|TRBD2|TRBJ2-3
CASSDERGGGDTQYF
TGTGCCAGCAGTGACGAGCGGGGGGGAGGAGATACGCAGTATTTT
>TRBV20-1|.|.|TRBJ1-2
CSAPDRSGYTF
TGCAGTGCACCGGACAGATCTGGCTACACCTTC
>TRBV7-2|.|TRBD1|TRBJ2-4
CASSLGGVGNIQYF
TGTGCCAGCAGCCTAGGGGGCGTGGGAAACATTCAGTACTTC